The 12 T cell receptor beta chains below all came from one sample that was sequenced in a study of T cell responses to AZD1222 COVID-19 vaccine. TCRdb keeps only in-frame clones here, not all; method: immunoSEQ multiplex PCR. The sample has 80,000 or so clones; over 75% are singletons. The sample in question was peripheral blood, obtained on day 0 of MenACWY control vaccination. These receptors came from an adult in good health.

The chain couples TRBV27 to TRBJ1-1, with a possible D match to TRBD1 (5 bases). Germline V gene sequence: CDR1 MNHEY, CDR2 SMNVEV (reference sequence). V shed 0 bases and J shed 2 bases, with 10 bases lying between them. This CDR3 comprises 15 residues. CDR3 amino acids: CASSLSQGANTEAFF. CDR3 sequence (DNA): TGTGCCAGCAGTTTATCCCAGGGAGCCAACACTGAAGCTTTCTTT.

The chain uses TRBV19 and TRBJ1-1; tentatively, D is TRBD1 (6 bases). This CDR3 is built from 14 residues. The germline CDR1 and CDR2 sequences are LNHDA and SQIVND (reference sequence). Between the trimmed V and J ends, which lost 4 bases and 5 bases, there was a span of 14 bases. CDR3 in DNA: TGTGCCAGTAGTAACAACTGGGGGCCGACTGAAGCTTTCTTT. Amino acid sequence: CASSNNWGPTEAFF.

This clone was seen more than once but under ten times. The same CDR3 also results from other DNA sequences found in this sample. V and J are TRBV6-4 and TRBJ1-1, with D perhaps matching TRBD1 (5 bases). Trimming stripped 6 bases from V and 1 base from J, with 12 bases between. The CDR3 sequence is 14 residues long. Germline lookup yields CDR1 MRHNA and CDR2 SNTAGT. CDR3 nucleotides: TGTGCCAGCAGCGCAGGGCCGGGGAACACTGAAGCTTTCTTT. This gives the protein CASSAGPGNTEAFF.

V usage is TRBV19 and J usage is TRBJ2-1; D ambiguous. The CDR3 consists of 12 residues. Per the germline V gene, CDR1 is LNHDA and CDR2 is SQIVND (reference sequence). V was pared by 6 bases and J by 3 bases, with 6 bases between. CDR3 DNA: TGTGCCAGTAGCCCACACTACAATGAGCAGTTCTTC. Its translation: CASSPHYNEQFF.

CDR3 coding DNA: TGTGCCACCGCGACTCCCGCGGGGAAAGAGACCCAGTACTTC. Translating gives CATATPAGKETQYF. The chain has TRBV15 and TRBJ2-5; maybe TRBD2 (6 bases). The CDR3 loop spans 14 amino acids. With 8 bases removed from V and 3 bases from J, the gap between germline ends came to 16 bases. CDR1 and CDR2 from the germline V gene are LNHNV and YYDKDF (reference sequence).

This chain connects TRBV5-1 to TRBJ2-3; D is possibly TRBD2 (5 bases). This CDR3 is 14 amino acids long. Germline CDR1 reads SGHRS; CDR2 reads YFSETQ. V was shortened by 4 bases and J by 5 bases, with 14 bases between the two germline ends. CDR3 DNA sequence: TGCGCCAGCAGCCCCGACTCTCGGGGAGATACGCAGTATTTT. Translating gives CASSPDSRGDTQYF.

The sample holds one count of this clone. The rearrangement links TRBV28 to TRBJ2-7, with D possibly matching TRBD1 (6 bases). The V end was cut by 1 base, the J end by 5 bases, with 12 bases between. This CDR3 has 14 residues. CDR1 is MDHEN and CDR2 is SYDVKM in the germline V gene. The CDR3: CASSLSQGGDEQYF. For the CDR3, the DNA is TGTGCCAGCAGTTTATCACAGGGCGGCGACGAGCAGTACTTC.

The V gene is TRBV15, the J gene TRBJ1-1; possible D gene TRBD1, 6 bases. With 4 bases removed from V and 1 base from J, the gap between germline ends came to 10 bases. Per germline, CDR1 LNHNV and CDR2 YYDKDF (reference sequence). The CDR3 length is 14 residues. The CDR3 region has the DNA TGTGCCACCAGCAAACAGGGACCGAACACTGAAGCTTTCTTT. Its translation: CATSKQGPNTEAFF.

This rearrangement joins TRBV3-1 (or the pseudogene TRBV3-2) to TRBJ2-7; TRBD1 matches at 8 bases. There are 15 residues in the CDR3. Trimming at V came to 1 base and at J to 3 bases, leaving 5 bases not matched to a gene. Germline CDR1 reads LGHDT; CDR2 reads YNNKEL (reference sequence). For the CDR3, the DNA is TGTGCCAGCAGCCAAGGGACAGGGTTAGGCTACGAGCAGTACTTC. Translated, it gives CASSQGTGLGYEQYF.

V and J are TRBV30 and TRBJ2-3, with TRBD1 matching over 7 bases. Germline loops: CDR1 GTSNPN, CDR2 SVGIG (reference sequence). The CDR3 sequence is 15 residues long. V was clipped by 0 bases and J by 5 bases; unmatched bases: 8. CDR3 DNA sequence: TGTGCCTGGAGTGTCCAACAGGGGTTTGGAGATACGCAGTATTTT. It codes for CAWSVQQGFGDTQYF.

The chain is built from TRBV5-1 and TRBJ1-1; TRBD1 might be the D (6 bases). Trimming took 1 base from V and 1 from J, leaving 11 bases between them. The CDR3 contains 15 residues. Germline-derived CDR1 and CDR2 are SGHRS and YFSETQ. CDR3 residues: CASSLPGQPNTEAFF. In DNA form, the CDR3 reads TGCGCCAGCAGCTTGCCCGGACAGCCGAACACTGAAGCTTTCTTT.

J is TRBJ1-3 and V is TRBV5-1; 8 nucleotides line up with TRBD1. Germline trimming cut 0 bases from V and 4 bases from J; bases unmatched to any gene: 0. This CDR3 has 14 residues. Germline CDR1 and CDR2: SGHRS and YFSETQ. The CDR3 bases are TGCGCCAGCAGCTTGGCAGGGGGCGGAAACACCATATATTTT. As protein: CASSLAGGGNTIYF. Full variable domain (outside the CDR3, taken from reference TRBV5-1 and TRBJ1-3): KAGVTQTPRYLIKTRGQQVTLSCSPISGHRSVSWYQQTPGQGLQFLFEYFSETQRNKGNFPGRFSGRQFSNSRSEMNVSTLELGDSALYLCASSLAGGGNTIYFGEGSWLTVV.